This T cell receptor (beta chain) is drawn from a study of CD8+ T cells in alopecia areata. Across the whole study: Tofacitinib treatment spanned 6 to 18 months, with 6 months off drug afterward.

Per germline, CDR1 SNHLY and CDR2 FYNNEI. Between the trimmed V and J ends, which lost 4 bases and 0 bases, there was a span of 19 bases. This CDR3 has 18 amino acids. Sample treatment: oral pan-JAK inhibitor, 5-10 mg twice daily. Alopecia areata patients provided lesional scalp punch biopsies and peripheral blood, both collected for the study. Study results and limitations: Scalp samples also yield sequences of resident alphabeta T cells from normal skin.

Extraction of RNA preceded its reverse transcription into cDNA, which served as the sequencing template. Sequencing used immunoSEQ multiplex PCR; TCRdb keeps in-frame clones, though not all of them. The table has around 290,000 clones, roughly 64% seen once; the top ten hold more than 1.5%. There are a few counts of this clone. Its antigen is as yet unknown. The sequence was obtained from a human donor with alopecia areata. The source was CD4+ T cells sorted from blood, collected at week 24, from a patient treated with tofacitinib. This chain connects TRBV2 to TRBJ2-1, with D possibly being TRBD1 (6 bases). The CDR3: CASSGRLRTVSSYNEQFF. The CDR3 nucleotides are TGTGCCAGCAGTGGGCGTCTTCGGACAGTCAGCTCCTACAATGAGCAGTTCTTC.